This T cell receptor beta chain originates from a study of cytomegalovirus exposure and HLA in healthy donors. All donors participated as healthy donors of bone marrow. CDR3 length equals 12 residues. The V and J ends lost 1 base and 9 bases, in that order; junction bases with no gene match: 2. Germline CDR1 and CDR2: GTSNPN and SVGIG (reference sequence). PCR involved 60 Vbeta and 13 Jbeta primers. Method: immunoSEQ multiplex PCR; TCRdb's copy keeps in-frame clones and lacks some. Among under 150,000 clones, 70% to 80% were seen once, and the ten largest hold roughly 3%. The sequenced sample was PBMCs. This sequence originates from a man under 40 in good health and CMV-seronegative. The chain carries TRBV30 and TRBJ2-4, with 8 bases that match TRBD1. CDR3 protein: CAWSGQGRIQYF. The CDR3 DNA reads TGTGCCTGGAGTGGACAGGGGCGCATTCAGTACTTC.